This T cell receptor beta chain came from a study of blood T cell repertoires in COVID-19 (dated by TCRdb to 2018 to 2021). For the study in its entirety: Samples from collaborators originated in the United States, Italy and Spain and spanned both the acute and convalescent phases of COVID-19. The material from the prospective study consisted of cDNA or gDNA derived from T cells, B-cell-depleted T cells, or PBMCs. Deeply sampled blood TCRbeta repertoires from subjects exposed to, actively infected with, or recovered from COVID-19 were included in the dataset. A freely available public database, intended as a resource for researchers studying the immune response to SARS-CoV-2, is where the repertoires were released. Samples came from the ongoing ImmuneRACE study (first 160 participants) plus 1,254 subjects from 6 global collaborators. Sample metadata almost always included a de-identified subject ID, COVID-19 status, age in years and sex. Where available, HLA class I and class II types were obtained from metadata supplied by the sample provider rather than from assay-based typing. Overall results and qualifications from the work: Clinical and demographic metadata were provided uncurated, with the amount varying by source and participant.

Each collaborating institution followed its own protocols to collect whole blood in K2EDTA tubes. For TCRbeta analysis, collaborators shipped samples in one of three forms: frozen whole blood, isolated PBMCs, or DNA extracted from either of those sample types. Note on this clone: No cognate antigen has been identified for it. The sample holds no much larger clone one base away, and base qualities are not on file.

CDR1 and CDR2, per the germline V gene, are WSHSY and SAAADI. From V the trimming removes 5 bases and from J it removes 3 bases, while the gene matches leave 3 bases of the junction unaccounted for. Its CDR3 holds 14 amino acids, cysteine through phenylalanine. The retained sequence is limited to the CDR3, 42 bases, with the frame set at the first base. The immunoSEQ Assay, a bias-controlled multiplex PCR, was used to amplify TCRbeta CDR3 regions from genomic DNA. In the original analysis: The number of nucleated cells in each sample was estimated by amplification of reference gene primers within the assay. To quantify the absolute abundance of each unique TCRbeta CDR3 rearrangement, sequence reads were collapsed and filtered. For each sample, productive Simpson clonality was calculated as the square root of Simpson's diversity index over productive rearrangements. TCRdb mirrors the immuneACCESS table, restricted to in-frame sequences. Some clones are absent from its copies; in checked studies, under half trace to an unresolved V gene, and the reason for the others is unknown. Clone size and V and J calls were adopted from that table, with D and trimming inferred from the DNA. The sample data list 84,000 or so clones, and approximately 80% of these were observed just once. The top ten clones comprise around 15% of the sample.

The V gene is TRBV10-2 and the J gene is TRBJ1-5; 8 bases in between match TRBD1. The sample comprised peripheral blood. This TCR came from a woman aged 80 or over with acute or convalescent COVID-19. The CDR3 is CASSYRGSNQPQHF. The nucleotide sequence is TGCGCCAGCAGTTACAGGGGGTCCAATCAGCCCCAGCATTTT.